This T cell receptor (beta chain) was recovered during a study of blood T cells in healthy people across ages. A few counts support this clonotype. A J-beta primer mix and a sample-barcoded 5' primer were used in a second PCR of roughly 7 to 12 cycles. TCRdb ran MiXCR on the 5' RACE reads and lists one entry per CDR3 protein. Of approximately 800,000 distinct CDR3 sequences in the sample, about 53% were seen once. Looked up from germline, CDR1 is SEHNR and CDR2 is FQNEAQ (reference sequence). This CDR3 is 11 amino acids long. Trimming shortened V by 6 bases and J by 1 base, and 3 bases separated the two germline ends.

Input material: blood. This chain links TRBV7-9 with TRBJ1-1; no clear D. The receptor's source is a man older than 75 in good health. The CDR3, as DNA: TGTGCCAGCAGTTCGAACACTGAAGCTTTCTTT. Amino acid sequence: CASSSNTEAFF.